This entry is about one TCR beta chain. Repertoires were generated with immunoSEQ multiplex PCR, while TCRdb's copy carries only in-frame clones and drops some. The sample lists more than 65,000 clones; approximately 75% were seen once. This sample was included in a study of technical replicates of blood from a handful of donors. This TCR was recovered from a human donor in good health. Some clones in this sample may be carry-over from other donors' samples. The specimen sequenced was PBMCs.

CDR3 residues: CASSVSTGGAYETQYF. CDR3 DNA: TGTGCCAGCAGCGTATCCACCGGGGGGGCTTATGAGACCCAGTACTTC. This rearrangement joins TRBV9 to TRBJ2-5, with 8 bases lining up with TRBD2. Germline trimming cut 1 base from V and 5 bases from J; bases unmatched to any gene: 10. Per germline, CDR1 SGDLS and CDR2 YYNGEE. This CDR3 has 16 amino acids.